Below are 24 T cell receptor beta chains sequenced from a single sample in a study of Ad26.COV2.S vaccination and SARS-CoV-2 variants. This sample's treatment: 15 to 20 received Ad26.COV2.S at low or high dose, single or two shots; about 5 received placebo; per-sample allocation not given. The investigators took samples on day 63 after the first vaccine or placebo injection. Here immunoSEQ multiplex PCR was the method, and the copy in TCRdb shows in-frame clones only, minus some. Of about 350,000 clones listed, roughly 84% were seen once; the top ten hold 2.5% to 3.5%. The sample in question was peripheral blood, obtained in a trial of Ad26.COV2.S vaccine versus placebo. The receptors shown here come from a person between 18 and 59 years old who received the Ad26.COV2.S COVID-19 vaccine or a placebo.

The J gene is TRBJ1-1, the V gene TRBV2; a weak D match, TRBD1 (5 bases). Germline-derived CDR1 and CDR2 are SNHLY and FYNNEI. This CDR3 has 14 residues. The V end was cut by 6 bases, the J end by 1 base, with 12 bases between. In nucleotides, the CDR3 is TGTGCCAGCAGAATCAGGGATGCGAACACTGAAGCTTTCTTT. This gives the protein CASRIRDANTEAFF. Supplemented by reference TRBV2 and TRBJ1-1, the full variable domain reads EPEVTQTPSHQVTQMGQEVILRCVPISNHLYFYWYRQILGQKVEFLVSFYNNEISEKSEIFDDQFSVERPDGSNFTLKIRSTKLEDSAMYFCASRIRDANTEAFFGQGTRLTVV.

This chain links TRBV6-2 or TRBV6-3 with TRBJ1-2, with D possibly being TRBD1 (5 bases). The germline V gene encodes CDR1 MNHEY and CDR2 SVGEGT. This CDR3 has 14 residues. The ends were cut back, 2 bases at V and 6 bases at J, with 13 bases in the middle. CDR3: CASSYIRMGHGYTF. CDR3 bases: TGTGCCAGCAGTTACATTCGGATGGGACATGGCTACACCTTC.

This chain uses TRBV7-2 with TRBJ2-7; 8 nucleotides align to TRBD2. Germline CDR1 reads SGHTA; CDR2 reads FQGNSA. Trimming cost V 5 bases and J 6 bases; bases outside gene matches: 15. The CDR3 runs 16 residues. CDR3 in DNA: TGTGCCAGCAGCAATTTGCCGGGACTAGTTTCTTCCGAGCAGTACTTC. Encoded protein: CASSNLPGLVSSEQYF.

The J gene is TRBJ2-1, the V gene TRBV3-1 (or the pseudogene TRBV3-2), with 10 bases lining up with TRBD1. There are 16 residues in the CDR3. Per germline, CDR1 LGHDT and CDR2 YNNKEL (reference sequence). Trimming cost V 6 bases and J 8 bases; bases outside gene matches: 13. CDR3 DNA sequence: TGTGCCAGCAGTCAGCTCGACAGGGGGCGTTTGGATGAGCAGTTCTTC. Its protein is CASSQLDRGRLDEQFF.

The rearrangement links TRBV5-8 to TRBJ1-4; no reliable D call. V was clipped by 4 bases and J by 8 bases, with 18 bases between them. This CDR3 is 15 amino acids long. In germline, CDR1 is SGHTS, CDR2 YDEGEE. DNA of the CDR3: TGTGCCAGCAGCCCCGGACGGCTACCAGTAGAAAAACTGTTTTTT. As protein: CASSPGRLPVEKLFF.

The chain links TRBV7-8 to TRBJ2-2; 8 bases match TRBD2. The CDR3 covers 16 residues. CDR1 and CDR2 (germline): SGHVS, FQNEAQ. The trim removed 2 bases at V and 2 bases at J, leaving 4 bases unmatched. The CDR3 coding sequence is TGTGCCAGCAGCTTATATAGCGGGGCCAACACCGGGGAGCTGTTTTTT. This sequence encodes CASSLYSGANTGELFF.

The rearrangement uses TRBV6-2 or TRBV6-3 and TRBJ1-5, with 7 bases that match TRBD1. With 1 base clipped from V and 3 bases from J, the junction kept 9 bases outside the gene matches. CDR1 and CDR2 (germline): MNHEY, SVGEGT. CDR3 size: 17 residues. The CDR3 nucleotides are TGTGCCAGCAGTTACTTTAACGACAGGGTAAACAATCAGCCCCAGCATTTT. As protein: CASSYFNDRVNNQPQHF.

The V gene is TRBV27, the J gene TRBJ2-7, with 11 bases matching TRBD2. Germline V CDR1 and CDR2: MNHEY, SMNVEV (reference sequence). J lost 4 bases, V lost 6 bases, and 5 bases had no gene match. The CDR3 has 14 residues. The chain's CDR3 is CASSRLAGPYEQYF. The CDR3 DNA follows: TGTGCCAGCAGCCGACTAGCGGGGCCTTACGAGCAGTACTTC.

V gene TRBV7-2 combines with J gene TRBJ2-5; TRBD2 matches 14 bases. J lost 5 bases, V lost 5 bases, and 7 bases had no gene match. The CDR3 runs to 16 residues. From germline, CDR1 is SGHTA and CDR2 FQGNSA. The CDR3 spells CASSIGTSGGLETQYF. Here the CDR3 DNA reads TGTGCCAGCAGCATCGGGACTAGCGGGGGTTTGGAGACCCAGTACTTC. Together with reference TRBV7-2 and TRBJ2-5, the CDR3 gives the full variable domain: GAGVSQSPSNKVTEKGKDVELRCDPISGHTALYWYRQSLGQGLEFLIYFQGNSAPDKSGLPSDRFSAERTGGSVSTLTIQRTQQEDSAVYLCASSIGTSGGLETQYFGPGTRLLVL.

This rearrangement joins TRBV7-9 to TRBJ2-2; D gene ambiguous. Germline lookup yields CDR1 SEHNR and CDR2 FQNEAQ (reference sequence). The CDR3 is 12 amino acids. V lost 8 bases to trimming and J lost 6 bases, with 10 bases between them. CDR3 sequence reads: CASHQNAGELFF. The CDR3 nucleotides are TGTGCCAGCCACCAAAACGCCGGGGAGCTGTTTTTT.

This chain links TRBV30 with TRBJ1-5, with unresolved D. The CDR3 totals 11 residues. Trimming took off 5 bases at V and 7 bases at J, with 9 bases between the two ends. CDR1 and CDR2 from the germline V gene are GTSNPN and SVGIG (reference sequence). The CDR3 reads CAWGELQPQHF. The CDR3 DNA sequence: TGTGCCTGGGGGGAGTTGCAGCCCCAGCATTTT.

This clone was detected only a few times. This rearrangement joins TRBV4-1 to TRBJ1-6, with 8 bases matching TRBD1. This CDR3 spans 15 amino acids. V was pared by 1 base and J by 5 bases, with 1 base of the junction left unmatched. CDR1 and CDR2 (germline): MGHRA, YSYEKL. In DNA form, the CDR3 reads TGCGCCAGCAGCCAAGGGACAGGGAATAATTCACCCCTCCACTTT. Residues: CASSQGTGNNSPLHF.

In nucleotides, the CDR3 is TGTGCCAGCAGCTTCCCCGGGACAGGGAACACCGGGGAGCTGTTTTTT. Translation: CASSFPGTGNTGELFF. The chain carries TRBV5-4 and TRBJ2-2; TRBD1 matches 8 bases. Germline V gene sequence: CDR1 SGHNT, CDR2 YYREEE (reference sequence). V shed 2 bases and J 1 base; nucleotides not matched to a gene: 4. There are 16 residues in the CDR3.

The J gene is TRBJ1-1, the V gene TRBV29-1; a possible D gene is TRBD1 (5 bases). The CDR3 is 15 residues long. Between the trimmed V and J ends, which lost 7 bases and 0 bases, there was a span of 18 bases. CDR1 is SQVTM and CDR2 is ANQGSEA in the germline V gene. The CDR3 is CSGQGQGGVNTEAFF. DNA for the CDR3: TGCAGCGGGCAGGGCCAGGGTGGGGTGAACACTGAAGCTTTCTTT.

The chain couples TRBV7-2 to TRBJ2-3, with unresolved D. The CDR3 totals 12 residues. The germline V and J ends were trimmed by 5 bases and 4 bases, with 7 bases remaining between them. Germline V gives CDR1 SGHTA, CDR2 FQGNSA. The DNA of the CDR3 is TGTGCCAGCAGCAATGGCGCAGATACGCAGTATTTT. Translation gives CASSNGADTQYF.

V gene TRBV30 combines with J gene TRBJ1-4; no definite D call. Germline V gene sequence: CDR1 GTSNPN, CDR2 SVGIG (reference sequence). The V and J ends lost 5 bases and 4 bases respectively, with 11 bases between them. The CDR3 is made up of 13 amino acids. Written as DNA, the CDR3 is TGTGCCTGGGGAGGAACCATTAATGAAAAACTGTTTTTT. Its translation: CAWGGTINEKLFF.

J is TRBJ1-5 and V is TRBV2; D is uncertain. The CDR3 is made up of 14 amino acids. CDR1 SNHLY and CDR2 FYNNEI come from the germline V gene. V was trimmed by 4 bases and J by 6 bases, leaving 13 bases between them. The CDR3 reads CASSVGLDSQPQHF. The CDR3 DNA sequence: TGTGCCAGCAGTGTAGGGCTTGATTCTCAGCCCCAGCATTTT.

This clone was observed a handful of times. This chain connects TRBV21-1 to TRBJ2-1; the D segment call TRBD2 is taken from the table without a DNA check. TRBV21-1 is a pseudogene locus. This CDR3 has 16 amino acids. CDR3 DNA: TGTGCCAGCAGCAAATTAGCCGGGAACTCCTACAATGAGCAGTTCTTC. Translated, it gives CASSKLAGNSYNEQFF.

The chain employs TRBV7-2 and TRBJ2-7; 7 nucleotides match TRBD2. Germline V CDR1 and CDR2: SGHTA, FQGNSA. Trimming removed 3 bases from V and 2 bases from J; junction bases left unmatched: 13. The CDR3 consists of 17 residues. Here the CDR3 reads CASSFHSGTNPAYEQYF. The CDR3 nucleotides read TGTGCCAGCAGCTTTCATTCCGGGACTAACCCCGCCTACGAGCAGTACTTC.

V gene TRBV30 combines with J gene TRBJ2-2; D possibly corresponds to TRBD1 (6 bases). The V gene's germline CDR1 is GTSNPN and CDR2 SVGIG (reference sequence). Deletions cut 5 bases from V and 7 bases from J, with 17 bases between. This CDR3 has 14 amino acids. CDR3 DNA sequence: TGTGCCTGGGTGGGGTACAGGGTTCACGGGGAGCTGTTTTTT. Protein product: CAWVGYRVHGELFF.

The chain joins TRBV3-1 (or the pseudogene TRBV3-2) to TRBJ2-1, with D maybe TRBD2 (5 bases). The V and J ends lost 1 base and 4 bases respectively, with 5 bases between them. The CDR3 is made up of 13 amino acids. Looked up from germline, CDR1 is LGHDT and CDR2 is YNNKEL (reference sequence). The CDR3 here is CASSQGGYNEQFF. The CDR3 coding sequence is TGTGCCAGCAGCCAAGGCGGGTACAATGAGCAGTTCTTC.

This chain uses TRBV14 with TRBJ2-7; 9 bases agree with TRBD1. Germline CDR1 is SGHDN and CDR2 is FVKESK. The CDR3 covers 15 residues. Unmatched junction bases numbered 6, after V lost 1 base and J lost 5 bases. The CDR3 protein is CASSQAGTGINEQYF. The CDR3 coding sequence is TGTGCCAGCAGCCAAGCCGGGACAGGGATCAACGAGCAGTACTTC. The full variable domain, its missing parts supplied by reference TRBV14 and TRBJ2-7, is EAGVTQFPSHSVIEKGQTVTLRCDPISGHDNLYWYRRVMGKEIKFLLHFVKESKQDESGMPNNRFLAERTGGTYSTLKVQPAELEDSGVYFCASSQAGTGINEQYFGPGTRLTVT.

This chain joins TRBV6-2 or TRBV6-3 and TRBJ1-5; 7 bases agree with TRBD1. V shed 2 bases and J 8 bases; nucleotides not matched to a gene: 9. The CDR3 extends over 15 amino acids. Per germline, CDR1 MNHEY and CDR2 SVGEGT. CDR3 nucleotides: TGTGCCAGCAGTTACCCAAAACAGGGGCGAGAGCCCCAGCATTTT. Protein sequence: CASSYPKQGREPQHF.

The chain uses TRBV13 and TRBJ1-1; D may be TRBD1 (5 bases). The CDR3 runs 15 residues. Deletions cut 5 bases from V and 1 base from J, with 14 bases between. In germline, CDR1 is PRHDT, CDR2 FYEKMQ (reference sequence). Written as DNA, the CDR3 is TGTGCCAGCAGCGCCCCCGGGACGGGGAACACTGAAGCTTTCTTT. It yields the protein CASSAPGTGNTEAFF.